This TCR beta chain was sequenced during a study of blood T cell repertoires in COVID-19. Study in general: The United States, Italy and Spain were the sources of the acute and convalescent COVID-19 samples.

Original processing notes: Reference gene primers were amplified, and this amplification served to estimate nucleated cell counts. This table comes from immunoSEQ multiplex PCR, and its TCRdb copy is limited to in-frame clones, with some not included. The V and J calls and the clone size are those of that table, but D and trimming were determined from the DNA. Here the sample spans more than 150,000 clones, around 89% being singletons. This clone appeared once. V was cut by 1 base and J by 0 bases, with 13 bases left in between. Germline CDR1 MGHRA, CDR2 YSYEKL. There are 17 residues in the CDR3. The clonotype comes from a man in his sixties with acute or convalescent COVID-19. The specimen sequenced was peripheral blood. The chain links TRBV4-1 to TRBJ1-5, with a possible D match to TRBD1 (6 bases). CDR3: CASSQVGGGPSNQPQHF. CDR3 in DNA: TGCGCCAGCAGCCAAGTTGGGGGGGGGCCTAGCAATCAGCCCCAGCATTTT.